The 23 T cell receptor beta chains below were found in one sample sequenced in a study of blood T cell repertoires in COVID-19. The table came from immunoSEQ multiplex PCR; TCRdb's copy has only in-frame clones and leaves some out. This table has approximately 220,000 clones, about nine tenths appearing once. The sequenced material came from peripheral blood. The receptors derive from a woman between 45 and 65 years old with acute or convalescent COVID-19.

This clone was seen only a few times. V is TRBV14 and J is TRBJ2-5, with TRBD2 matching over 12 bases. Germline V CDR1 and CDR2: SGHDN, FVKESK. The V gene end was trimmed by 0 bases and the J gene end by 4 bases; junction bases not matched to a gene: 6. The CDR3 consists of 17 residues. CDR3 in DNA: TGTGCCAGCAGCCAAGATGGGCCTAGCGGGAGGGGAGAGACCCAGTACTTC. This codes for CASSQDGPSGRGETQYF. The full variable domain, with the rest looked up from reference TRBV14 and TRBJ2-5, is EAGVTQFPSHSVIEKGQTVTLRCDPISGHDNLYWYRRVMGKEIKFLLHFVKESKQDESGMPNNRFLAERTGGTYSTLKVQPAELEDSGVYFCASSQDGPSGRGETQYFGPGTRLLVL.

This chain joins TRBV2 and TRBJ2-5; 10 nucleotides agree with TRBD2. V lost 3 bases to trimming and J lost 2 bases; unmatched junction nucleotides: 6. CDR3 size: 16 residues. Germline loops: CDR1 SNHLY, CDR2 FYNNEI. CDR3 region: CASSDLAGGSQETQYF. The CDR3 nucleotides are TGTGCCAGCAGTGACTTAGCGGGGGGCTCACAAGAGACCCAGTACTTC.

This sequence joins TRBV4-3 and TRBJ2-3; 10 nucleotides match TRBD2. CDR1 and CDR2 from the germline V gene are LGHNA and YSLEER. This CDR3 has 16 residues. V lost 2 bases, J lost 1 base, and 3 bases stayed unmatched. CDR3 loop: CASSQYLAGGTDTQYF. The CDR3 region has the DNA TGCGCCAGCAGCCAATACCTAGCGGGGGGCACAGATACGCAGTATTTT.

The chain employs TRBV27 and TRBJ2-7; perhaps TRBD2 as D (5 bases). Germline CDR1 MNHEY, CDR2 SMNVEV (reference sequence). V was clipped by 6 bases and J by 1 base, with 10 bases between them. The CDR3 length is 13 residues. CDR3: CASSLAGSYEQYF. CDR3 DNA sequence: TGTGCCAGCAGCCTGGCGGGTTCCTACGAGCAGTACTTC.

This chain connects TRBV24-1 to TRBJ2-5; 9 nucleotides agree with TRBD2. V was pared by 3 bases and J by 2 bases, with 9 bases of the junction left unmatched. Germline V gene data show CDR1 as KGHDR and CDR2 as SFDVKD. CDR3 length: 17 residues. The DNA for the CDR3 is TGTGCCACCAGTGATCCGGGACTAGCTGGCCGTCAAGAGACCCAGTACTTC. Its protein product is CATSDPGLAGRQETQYF.

The sample holds many counts of this clone. The rearrangement joins TRBV2 to TRBJ2-5; the match to TRBD2 covers 7 bases. With 6 bases clipped from V and 5 bases from J, the junction kept 6 bases outside the gene matches. The CDR3 consists of 13 residues. Germline V gives CDR1 SNHLY, CDR2 FYNNEI. The CDR3 region is CASSRNGGETQYF. The CDR3 nucleotides read TGTGCCAGCAGCCGGAACGGGGGGGAGACCCAGTACTTC.

This clone was counted a few times. The gene calls are TRBV7-2 and TRBJ2-5, with TRBD2 as a possible D gene (6 bases). This CDR3 contains 16 residues. Deletions cut 3 bases from V and 5 bases from J, with 19 bases between. Germline lookup yields CDR1 SGHTA and CDR2 FQGNSA. The CDR3 here is CASSLRRGRVGETQYF. In DNA, the CDR3 is TGTGCCAGCAGCTTGCGGCGGGGCAGGGTGGGGGAGACCCAGTACTTC.

J is TRBJ2-7 and V is TRBV7-9, with a tentative D call TRBD1 (5 bases). Germline CDR1 SEHNR, CDR2 FQNEAQ (reference sequence). This CDR3 region has 15 residues. Trimming removed 5 bases from V and 2 bases from J, with 16 bases in between. CDR3 in DNA: TGTGCCAGCAGCCCCCTTGCGGCAGGGACCTACGAGCAGTACTTC. This sequence encodes CASSPLAAGTYEQYF.

The chain couples TRBV2 to TRBJ2-2, with TRBD2 matching over 7 bases. CDR1 and CDR2 (germline): SNHLY, FYNNEI. The V segment lost 6 bases and the J segment 0 bases; nucleotides outside the gene matches: 7. This CDR3 has 16 amino acids. The CDR3 nucleotides read TGTGCCAGCAGCCGAATCAGCGGGGCGAACACCGGGGAGCTGTTTTTT. Protein: CASSRISGANTGELFF. Based on the CDR3 plus reference TRBV2 and TRBJ2-2, the full variable domain is EPEVTQTPSHQVTQMGQEVILRCVPISNHLYFYWYRQILGQKVEFLVSFYNNEISEKSEIFDDQFSVERPDGSNFTLKIRSTKLEDSAMYFCASSRISGANTGELFFGEGSRLTVL.

J is TRBJ1-6 and V is TRBV10-3, with TRBD1 matching over 7 bases. Germline V gives CDR1 ENHRY, CDR2 SYGVKD. The V gene end was trimmed by 4 bases and the J gene end by 6 bases; junction bases not matched to a gene: 6. This CDR3 is 15 amino acids long. This CDR3 is CAISVDGTANSPLHF. As DNA, the CDR3 is TGTGCCATCAGTGTTGATGGGACAGCTAATTCACCCCTCCACTTT.

The chain combines TRBV4-3 with TRBJ1-1, with unresolved D. CDR1 is LGHNA, CDR2 YSLEER, per germline. The germline V and J ends were trimmed by 5 bases and 3 bases, with 19 bases remaining between them. This CDR3 is 16 amino acids long. CDR3 nucleotide sequence: TGCGCCAGCAGCACTAGGACGGAGGGATACTACACTGAAGCTTTCTTT. Amino acid sequence: CASSTRTEGYYTEAFF.

This clone was seen repeatedly, ten times or more. V is TRBV18 and J is TRBJ1-4, with 8 positions matching TRBD1. The V gene end was trimmed by 6 bases and the J gene end by 11 bases; junction bases not matched to a gene: 5. The CDR3 has 12 residues. Germline V gives CDR1 KGHSH, CDR2 LQKENI. This CDR3 reads CASSPDREKLFF. The CDR3 nucleotides read TGTGCCAGCTCCCCGGACAGGGAGAAACTGTTTTTT.

V usage is TRBV30 and J usage is TRBJ1-2; no firm D call. In germline, CDR1 is GTSNPN, CDR2 SVGIG (reference sequence). The CDR3 spans 13 residues. V dropped 1 base and J dropped 6 bases, with 12 bases sitting between them. CDR3 nucleotides: TGTGCCTGGAGTGAAGGAGCAACGGATGGCTACACCTTC. Translated: CAWSEGATDGYTF.

This chain connects TRBV5-1 to TRBJ2-3, with a possible D match to TRBD2 (6 bases). Trimming took 10 bases from V and 0 from J, leaving 15 bases between them. The CDR3 contains 14 residues. Germline CDR1 and CDR2: SGHRS and YFSETQ. CDR3: CASRGALSTDTQYF. The DNA of the CDR3 is TGCGCCTCGCGGGGCGCACTTAGCACAGATACGCAGTATTTT. Looking up the rest from reference TRBV5-1 and TRBJ2-3 gives the full variable domain: KAGVTQTPRYLIKTRGQQVTLSCSPISGHRSVSWYQQTPGQGLQFLFEYFSETQRNKGNFPGRFSGRQFSNSRSEMNVSTLELGDSALYLCASRGALSTDTQYFGPGTRLTVL.

The chain recombines TRBV7-9 with TRBJ2-1; D is perhaps TRBD1 (6 bases). The CDR3 length is 17 residues. V dropped 4 bases and J dropped 6 bases, with 22 bases sitting between them. CDR1 and CDR2 (germline): SEHNR, FQNEAQ (reference sequence). CDR3 DNA sequence: TGTGCCAGCAGCTCGTTTTGGCGGCAGGGGATTTTCAATGAGCAGTTCTTC. This sequence encodes CASSSFWRQGIFNEQFF.

This chain joins TRBV20-1 and TRBJ2-2; the match to TRBD2 covers 10 bases. The junction had 3 bases not matched to a gene; V was cut back by 3 bases and J by 5 bases. The CDR3 spans 14 residues. The germline CDR1 and CDR2 sequences are DFQATT and SNEGSKA (reference sequence). The CDR3 DNA sequence: TGCAGTGCTAGTCGAGCGGGAGGGACCGGGGAGCTGTTTTTT. This codes for CSASRAGGTGELFF.

The chain recombines TRBV29-1 with TRBJ2-2, with D unclear. Germline CDR1 is SQVTM and CDR2 is ANQGSEA. V lost 4 bases to trimming and J lost 1 base, with 4 bases between them. This CDR3 is 12 amino acids long. The CDR3 DNA follows: TGCAGCGTTGCTTTGAACACCGGGGAGCTGTTTTTT. It yields the protein CSVALNTGELFF.

This clone was seen only once. The genes are TRBV9 and TRBJ2-5; tentative D call: TRBD2 (6 bases). CDR3 size: 15 residues. With 0 bases removed from V and 2 bases from J, the gap between germline ends came to 11 bases. CDR1 is SGDLS and CDR2 is YYNGEE in the germline V gene. The CDR3 DNA is TGTGCCAGCAGCGTAGCTGGGAGGCCACAAGAGACCCAGTACTTC. Translating it yields CASSVAGRPQETQYF. Looking up the rest from reference TRBV9 and TRBJ2-5 gives the full variable domain: DSGVTQTPKHLITATGQRVTLRCSPRSGDLSVYWYQQSLDQGLQFLIQYYNGEERAKGNILERFSAQQFPDLHSELNLSSLELGDSALYFCASSVAGRPQETQYFGPGTRLLVL.

V and J are TRBV19 and TRBJ1-5; D ambiguous. V was clipped by 5 bases and J by 6 bases, with 14 bases between them. Germline V gene data show CDR1 as LNHDA and CDR2 as SQIVND (reference sequence). The CDR3 loop spans 14 amino acids. Here the CDR3 DNA reads TGTGCCAGTAGTGTCTCATCACCGGGTCAGCCCCAGCATTTT. Its translation is CASSVSSPGQPQHF. The variable domain in full, completed from reference TRBV19 and TRBJ1-5, reads DGGITQSPKYLFRKEGQNVTLSCEQNLNHDAMYWYRQDPGQGLRLIYYSQIVNDFQKGDIAEGYSVSREKKESFPLTVTSAQKNPTAFYLCASSVSSPGQPQHFGDGTRLSIL.

This clone appeared a single time. The chain combines TRBV28 with TRBJ2-2, with TRBD2 as a possible D gene (5 bases). CDR1 and CDR2 (germline): MDHEN, SYDVKM. V lost 5 bases to trimming and J lost 3 bases, with 7 bases between them. CDR3 length equals 13 residues. The CDR3 bases are TGTGCCAGCAGTAGCGGTCACACCGGGGAGCTGTTTTTT. It encodes CASSSGHTGELFF.

J is TRBJ1-5 and V is TRBV19; D perhaps matches TRBD1 (6 bases). Trimming stripped 1 base from V and 11 bases from J, with 18 bases between. CDR1 LNHDA and CDR2 SQIVND come from the germline V gene (reference sequence). The CDR3 consists of 15 residues. CDR3 sequence (DNA): TGTGCCAGTAGTATAGGGGGAGGGGCCCAGGGGTCCCAGCATTTT. This gives the protein CASSIGGGAQGSQHF.

This clone was seen just once. The gene calls are TRBV5-1 and TRBJ2-2, with D maybe TRBD1 (5 bases). Trimming left V 1 base short and J 0 bases short, with 10 bases between. CDR3 length: 16 amino acids. Germline loops: CDR1 SGHRS, CDR2 YFSETQ. CDR3 residues: CASSLQGTANTGELFF. The CDR3 DNA reads as TGCGCCAGCAGCTTGCAGGGCACTGCGAACACCGGGGAGCTGTTTTTT.

This clone was picked up one time. The J gene is TRBJ1-5, the V gene TRBV10-3, with 7 bases identical to TRBD1. V shed 2 bases, J shed 5 bases, and the junction held 6 bases outside the gene matches. The germline V gene has CDR1 ENHRY and CDR2 SYGVKD. The CDR3 has 15 amino acids. The CDR3 is CAISERQGVDQPQHF. The CDR3 region has the DNA TGTGCCATCAGTGAGCGGCAGGGGGTAGATCAGCCCCAGCATTTT.